The rows below give T cell receptor beta chains drawn from one sample of a study of shared T cell receptors in the human thymus. Data came from immunoSEQ multiplex PCR; TCRdb stores just in-frame clones and leaves some out. The sample lists some 700,000 clones; 85% to 90% were seen once. Another study also made use of these data, one on human thymus T cells.

The sequenced sample consisted of thymocytes. The receptors derive from a boy in the first two years of life with a congenital heart defect. Both conserved end residues are part of each CDR3. A D gene is named only where the DNA matches it firmly. Size is omitted from some rows. Given values are once, few, many or a class for expanded clones.

d_call	clone_size	v_call	j_call	cdr3_aa	cdr3_nt
TRBD2	few	TRBV4-3	TRBJ2-4	CASSLSGTSGRAAKNIQYF	TGCGCCAGCAGCCTATCCGGGACTAGCGGGAGGGCAGCCAAAAACATTCAGTACTTC
TRBD2	.	TRBV15	TRBJ2-4	CATSRGNLAGTTKNIQYF	TGTGCCACCAGCAGAGGAAATTTGGCAGGGACTACCAAAAACATTCAGTACTTC
TRBD2	.	TRBV7-2	TRBJ2-1	CASSFSGTTYNEQFF	TGTGCCAGCAGCTTTAGCGGGACCACCTACAATGAGCAGTTCTTC
.	.	TRBV27	TRBJ2-5	CASSLSNSPGETQYF	TGTGCCAGCAGTTTATCGAATAGCCCGGGGGAGACCCAGTACTTC
TRBD2	.	TRBV5-1	TRBJ2-1	CASSSRGSSYNEQFF	TGCGCCAGCAGCTCGCGCGGGAGCTCCTACAATGAGCAGTTCTTC
TRBD1	.	TRBV27	TRBJ1-2	CASSPNAHRGAYGYTF	TGTGCCAGCAGTCCGAACGCCCACAGGGGCGCCTATGGCTACACCTTC
.	.	TRBV7-8	TRBJ2-7	CASSPHSGAYEQYF	TGTGCCAGCAGCCCCCATTCGGGAGCCTACGAGCAGTACTTC
.	.	TRBV4-3	TRBJ2-4	CASSQVRGEQGNIQYF	TGCGCCAGCAGCCAAGTTAGGGGGGAACAGGGGAACATTCAGTACTTC
TRBD1	.	TRBV6-5	TRBJ2-7	CASSYSQGRPTYEQYF	TGTGCCAGCAGTTACTCACAGGGGCGCCCTACCTACGAGCAGTACTTC
TRBD2	.	TRBV4-3	TRBJ2-7	CASSQDAGGPGLSSREQYF	TGCGCCAGCAGCCAAGACGCGGGGGGCCCTGGACTTAGCTCAAGAGAGCAGTACTTC
.	few	TRBV4-3	TRBJ2-2	CASSQVGGGGELFF	TGCGCCAGCAGCCAAGTTGGAGGTGGCGGGGAGCTGTTTTTT
.	.	TRBV28	TRBJ2-7	CASSPRDTIAYEQYF	TGTGCCAGCAGTCCCCGGGACACAATAGCCTACGAGCAGTACTTC
TRBD2	.	TRBV6-1	TRBJ2-1	CASSAASGSYNEQFF	TGTGCCAGCAGTGCGGCTAGCGGCTCCTACAATGAGCAGTTCTTC
TRBD1	.	TRBV10-3	TRBJ1-5	CATSPRQGHADQPQHF	TGTGCCACGTCCCCCCGACAGGGGCACGCTGATCAGCCCCAGCATTTT
.	.	TRBV23-1	TRBJ1-2	CASSHPDSRYGYTF	TGCGCCAGCAGTCACCCTGACAGCCGCTATGGCTACACCTTC
.	.	TRBV30	TRBJ2-3	CAWTTGTTPRDTQYF	TGTGCCTGGACAACCGGGACAACACCTCGGGATACGCAGTATTTT
.	.	TRBV15	TRBJ2-5	CATNPGVPQETQYF	TGTGCCACCAACCCAGGGGTCCCCCAAGAGACCCAGTACTTC
.	.	TRBV18	TRBJ1-1	CASSRPPGLRRTENTEAFF	TGTGCCAGCTCACGGCCTCCCGGCCTCAGGAGGACCGAGAACACTGAAGCTTTCTTT
.	once	TRBV5-1	TRBJ2-1	CASSYLANYNEQFF	TGCGCCAGCAGCTATCTGGCCAACTACAATGAGCAGTTCTTC
.	.	TRBV5-6	TRBJ2-7	CASSCGRVRGYEQYF	TGTGCCAGCAGCTGTGGACGAGTCAGGGGCTACGAGCAGTACTTC
TRBD2	.	TRBV5-1	TRBJ2-1	CASSRTSSAEQFF	TGCGCCAGCAGCAGGACTAGCAGCGCTGAGCAGTTCTTC
TRBD1	.	TRBV2	TRBJ1-2	CASSARDSQGYTF	TGTGCCAGCAGTGCCCGGGACAGTCAAGGCTACACCTTC
TRBD2	.	TRBV5-6	TRBJ2-1	CASSLETSGGYNEQFF	TGTGCCAGCAGCCTGGAGACTAGCGGGGGCTACAATGAGCAGTTCTTC
TRBD2	.	TRBV2	TRBJ2-4	CASSAPGGAKNIQYF	TGTGCCAGCAGTGCCCCGGGGGGAGCCAAAAACATTCAGTACTTC
.	.	TRBV18	TRBJ2-7	CASSPALGTFSYEQYF	TGTGCCAGCTCACCGGCCTTGGGCACATTTTCCTACGAGCAGTACTTC
.	.	TRBV11-2	TRBJ2-1	CASSSPGTFYNEQFF	TGTGCCAGCAGCTCCCCAGGCACCTTCTACAATGAGCAGTTCTTC
TRBD1	.	TRBV2	TRBJ2-7	CASSRDRLSPTYEQYF	TGTGCCAGCAGCCGGGACAGGTTATCCCCAACCTACGAGCAGTACTTC
.	.	TRBV10-3	TRBJ2-5	CAIRGGPTGETQYF	TGTGCCATCAGGGGCGGTCCTACGGGGGAGACCCAGTACTTC
TRBD1	.	TRBV11-1	TRBJ2-5	CASSQGTAAKETQYF	TGTGCCAGCAGCCAGGGGACAGCTGCAAAGGAGACCCAGTACTTC
.	.	TRBV2	TRBJ1-4	CATGGVRRLNEKLFF	TGTGCCACCGGAGGTGTAAGGCGACTTAATGAAAAACTGTTTTTT
TRBD1	.	TRBV10-3	TRBJ2-7	CAITGDRAEPPFEQYF	TGTGCCATCACCGGCGACAGGGCCGAACCCCCCTTCGAGCAGTACTTC
TRBD2	.	TRBV4-3	TRBJ2-1	CASSLKPGGGREQFF	TGCGCCAGCAGCCTCAAACCTGGGGGGGGACGGGAGCAGTTCTTC
TRBD1	.	TRBV11-1	TRBJ1-3	CASDRGSGNTIYF	TGTGCCTCGGACAGGGGCTCTGGAAACACCATATATTTT
TRBD1	.	TRBV5-1	TRBJ1-1	CASSRYPGQTNTEAFF	TGCGCCAGCAGCCGGTACCCGGGACAGACGAACACTGAAGCTTTCTTT
TRBD1	.	TRBV5-6	TRBJ1-1	CASSSVPGTVNTEAFF	TGTGCCAGCAGCTCCGTTCCCGGGACAGTGAACACTGAAGCTTTCTTT
.	.	TRBV7-2	TRBJ2-7	CASSLGPVGAGPSYEQYF	TGTGCCAGCAGCTTAGGGCCCGTGGGGGCGGGTCCTTCCTACGAGCAGTACTTC
TRBD1	.	TRBV27	TRBJ2-7	CASSPPDRGYEQYF	TGTGCCAGCAGTCCTCCCGACAGGGGATACGAGCAGTACTTC
TRBD2	.	TRBV19	TRBJ2-7	CASSIEGLADYEQYF	TGTGCCAGTAGTATAGAGGGACTAGCGGACTACGAGCAGTACTTC
TRBD2	.	TRBV4-1	TRBJ2-5	CASSRLAEETQYF	TGCGCCAGCAGCCGACTAGCGGAAGAGACCCAGTACTTC
.	.	TRBV6-1	TRBJ1-3	CASSVGRSSGNTIYF	TGTGCCAGCAGTGTGGGGCGGAGCTCTGGAAACACCATATATTTT
.	.	TRBV30	TRBJ2-3	CAWSRPRGSGPTEVEDTQYF	TGTGCCTGGAGTAGACCGAGGGGTAGCGGACCGACAGAAGTGGAAGATACGCAGTATTTT
TRBD2	.	TRBV18	TRBJ2-7	CASQKLAGGRPGEQYF	TGTGCCAGCCAGAAATTAGCAGGCGGGAGGCCCGGGGAGCAGTACTTC
TRBD2	.	TRBV11-2	TRBJ2-7	CASSLDCAGVDEQYF	TGTGCCAGCAGCTTAGATTGCGCGGGAGTGGACGAGCAGTACTTC
TRBD1	.	TRBV6-1	TRBJ2-7	CASSETGGCPTYEQYF	TGTGCCAGCAGTGAAACAGGGGGTTGCCCTACCTACGAGCAGTACTTC
TRBD1	.	TRBV5-5	TRBJ2-7	CASSRKVRTGSPYEQYF	TGTGCCAGCAGCAGAAAGGTGAGGACAGGGTCCCCCTACGAGCAGTACTTC
TRBD2	.	TRBV5-1	TRBJ2-6	CASKGLAGSGANVLTF	TGCGCCAGCAAGGGGCTAGCGGGCTCTGGGGCCAACGTCCTGACTTTC
.	few	TRBV18	TRBJ2-1	CASARRENEQFF	TGTGCCAGCGCCCGCAGGGAAAATGAGCAGTTCTTC
.	.	TRBV7-9	TRBJ2-3	CASSLSPSSTDTQYF	TGTGCCAGCAGCTTAAGTCCTAGCAGCACAGATACGCAGTATTTT
.	.	TRBV6-5	TRBJ1-5	CASSPSGVAQPQHF	TGTGCCAGCAGCCCCTCGGGGGTAGCTCAGCCCCAGCATTTT
.	.	TRBV5-1	TRBJ2-7	CASSLRGGSYEQYF	TGCGCCAGCAGCTTGAGGGGTGGGTCGTACGAGCAGTACTTC
TRBD2	once	TRBV6-5	TRBJ2-3	CASSPGLARADTQYF	TGTGCCAGCAGCCCGGGACTAGCTAGGGCAGATACGCAGTATTTT
.	.	TRBV4-3	TRBJ2-2	CASSQGGLVGDHWTGELFF	TGCGCCAGCAGCCAAGGGGGTTTGGTAGGGGATCATTGGACCGGGGAGCTGTTTTTT
.	.	TRBV5-6	TRBJ2-1	CASNGRLPSGFPYNEQFF	TGTGCCAGCAACGGAAGGTTGCCTAGTGGATTTCCTTACAATGAGCAGTTCTTC
TRBD2	.	TRBV4-1	TRBJ2-1	CASSQSGRANEQFF	TGCGCCAGCAGCCAGAGCGGGAGGGCCAATGAGCAGTTCTTC